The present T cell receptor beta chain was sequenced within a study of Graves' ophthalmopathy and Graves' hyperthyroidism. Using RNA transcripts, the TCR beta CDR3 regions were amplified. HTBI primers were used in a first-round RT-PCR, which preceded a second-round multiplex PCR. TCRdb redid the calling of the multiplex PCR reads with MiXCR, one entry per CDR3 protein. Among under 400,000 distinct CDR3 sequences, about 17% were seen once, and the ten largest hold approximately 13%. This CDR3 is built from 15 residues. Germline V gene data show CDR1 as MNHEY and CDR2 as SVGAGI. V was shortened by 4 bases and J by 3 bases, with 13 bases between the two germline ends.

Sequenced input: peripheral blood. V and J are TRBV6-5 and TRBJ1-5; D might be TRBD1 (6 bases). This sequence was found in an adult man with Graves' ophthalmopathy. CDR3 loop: CASSSPGQNNQPQHF. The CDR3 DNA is TGTGCCAGCAGTTCGCCCGGACAGAACAATCAGCCCCAGCATTTT.